Shown below are 10 T cell receptor beta chains from a single sample sequenced in a study of blood T cell repertoires in COVID-19. The method was immunoSEQ multiplex PCR; TCRdb's version includes in-frame clones alone and lacks a portion of them. The table shows 210,000 or so clones, with 80% to 85% occurring only once. The sequenced material came from peripheral blood. The receptor set was obtained from a human donor in a cohort sampled during active COVID-19.

The chain couples TRBV7-2 to TRBJ1-2; TRBD1 matches at 7 bases. The V gene's germline CDR1 is SGHTA and CDR2 FQGNSA. Trimming cost V 5 bases and J 7 bases; bases outside gene matches: 4. This CDR3 region has 12 residues. The DNA for the CDR3 is TGTGCCAGCAGCCGAGGGACAGTTGGCTACACCTTC. Protein product: CASSRGTVGYTF.

This chain uses TRBV13 with TRBJ2-4, with D possibly TRBD2 on 6 matching bases. The CDR3 has 18 amino acids. Trimming removed 0 bases at V and 1 base at J, with 16 bases between. Germline loops: CDR1 PRHDT, CDR2 FYEKMQ (reference sequence). The CDR3 DNA sequence: TGTGCCAGCAGCTTAGGAGGGGTAAGCCGGGAGGCCAAAAACATTCAGTACTTC. It encodes CASSLGGVSREAKNIQYF.

The chain links TRBV28 to TRBJ2-7, with D possibly being TRBD1 (5 bases). Germline V gives CDR1 MDHEN, CDR2 SYDVKM. Trimming removed 6 bases from V and 4 bases from J, with 13 bases in between. The CDR3 is 13 residues long. The CDR3 loop is CASRIIQGYEQYF. CDR3 sequence (DNA): TGTGCCAGCAGGATCATCCAGGGTTACGAGCAGTACTTC.

The genes are TRBV6-2 or TRBV6-3 and TRBJ2-7, with 13 bases lining up with TRBD2. The CDR3 loop spans 13 amino acids. Germline V CDR1 and CDR2: MNHEY, SVGEGT. The V gene end was trimmed by 2 bases and the J gene end by 12 bases; junction bases not matched to a gene: 4. The CDR3 here is CASSYLGLAGLYF. The CDR3 coding sequence is TGTGCCAGCAGTTACCTGGGACTAGCGGGACTGTACTTC.

This rearrangement joins TRBV6-2 or TRBV6-3 to TRBJ2-7, with D tentatively TRBD2 (6 bases). Germline V gene data show CDR1 as MNHEY and CDR2 as SVGEGT. The CDR3 totals 16 residues. Trimming removed 6 bases from V and 1 base from J, with 19 bases in between. CDR3 DNA: TGTGCCAGCAGCCAAGACCCCGGGACTCCTTCCTACGAGCAGTACTTC. It is translated as CASSQDPGTPSYEQYF.

This clone was counted at least ten times. V is TRBV19 and J is TRBJ2-7; a possible D gene is TRBD1 (5 bases). Germline-derived CDR1 and CDR2 are LNHDA and SQIVND (reference sequence). V was shortened by 3 bases and J by 2 bases, with 11 bases between the two germline ends. The CDR3 is 14 amino acids. CDR3 nucleotides: TGTGCCAGTAGTATGGGGCGCTTGGCCTACGAGCAGTACTTC. Translating gives CASSMGRLAYEQYF. The variable domain in full, with the rest retrieved from reference TRBV19 and TRBJ2-7, is DGGITQSPKYLFRKEGQNVTLSCEQNLNHDAMYWYRQDPGQGLRLIYYSQIVNDFQKGDIAEGYSVSREKKESFPLTVTSAQKNPTAFYLCASSMGRLAYEQYFGPGTRLTVT.

This clone was seen more than once but under ten times. V and J are TRBV19 and TRBJ2-7, with D possibly matching TRBD2 (5 bases). V dropped 3 bases and J dropped 2 bases, with 14 bases sitting between them. Germline V gene sequence: CDR1 LNHDA, CDR2 SQIVND (reference sequence). This CDR3 has 15 amino acids. CDR3 sequence (DNA): TGTGCCAGTAGTATCCAAAGCGGTACCACCTACGAGCAGTACTTC. Its protein is CASSIQSGTTYEQYF.

V usage is TRBV6-5 and J usage is TRBJ2-1; D remains unclear. The CDR3 spans 14 residues. Looked up from germline, CDR1 is MNHEY and CDR2 is SVGAGI. The V end lost 0 bases, the J end lost 4 bases, and 7 bases lay between the germline ends. This CDR3 is CASSYSRRYNEQFF. The CDR3 nucleotides read TGTGCCAGCAGTTACTCGAGGAGATACAATGAGCAGTTCTTC.

The chain combines TRBV3-1 (or the pseudogene TRBV3-2) with TRBJ1-1; D gene uncertain. Germline assignment: CDR1 LGHDT and CDR2 YNNKEL (reference sequence). The germline V and J ends were trimmed by 4 bases and 4 bases, with 13 bases remaining between them. The CDR3 spans 14 residues. The CDR3 sequence: CASSPTALGTEAFF. CDR3 in DNA: TGTGCCAGCAGCCCAACAGCTCTCGGCACTGAAGCTTTCTTT.

In its sample, this clone was seen once. The V gene is TRBV2, the J gene TRBJ2-7; 7 nucleotides agree with TRBD1. The CDR3 covers 15 residues. Germline CDR1 reads SNHLY; CDR2 reads FYNNEI. Germline trimming cut 5 bases from V and 1 base from J; bases unmatched to any gene: 8. This CDR3 reads CASSPQRGPSYEQYF. CDR3 DNA sequence: TGTGCCAGCAGTCCCCAGAGGGGGCCTTCCTACGAGCAGTACTTC.